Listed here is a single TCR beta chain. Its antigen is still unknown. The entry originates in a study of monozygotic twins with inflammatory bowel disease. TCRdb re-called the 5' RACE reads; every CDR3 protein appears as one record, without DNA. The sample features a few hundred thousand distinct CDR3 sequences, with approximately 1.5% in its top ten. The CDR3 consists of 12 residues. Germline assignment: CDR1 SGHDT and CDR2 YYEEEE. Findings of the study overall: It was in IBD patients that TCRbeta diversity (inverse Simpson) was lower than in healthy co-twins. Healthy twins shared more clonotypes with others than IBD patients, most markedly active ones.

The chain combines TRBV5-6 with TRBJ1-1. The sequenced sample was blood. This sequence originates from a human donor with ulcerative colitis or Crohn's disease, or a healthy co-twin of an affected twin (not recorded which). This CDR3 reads CASSFSSVEAFF.